A single count supports the clone carrying this TCR beta chain. The antigen remains undetermined. Those with chemo-refractory metastatic non-small-cell lung cancer were treated with focal radiation combined with CTLA-4 blockade using ipilimumab. The protocol was immunoSEQ multiplex PCR, while the TCRdb copy is restricted to in-frame clones and leaves out a portion. The sample consists of 100,000 to 150,000 clones, more than 80% of them appearing once. The data belong to a study of radiotherapy plus CTLA-4 blockade in lung cancer. Background on the study: Around 19% of enrolled patients responded objectively, and roughly 30% had disease control.

Study-wide findings and caveats: Blood saw expansion of tumor-derived TCR clones after radiotherapy plus ipilimumab. It was early blood T cell clone dynamics, with interferon-beta, that reportedly best predicted response.

In germline, CDR1 is ENHRY, CDR2 SYGVKD. The CDR3 is 14 amino acids. Deletions cut 2 bases from V and 7 bases from J, with 15 bases between. The material was peripheral blood, obtained from a patient treated with radiotherapy plus ipilimumab. The clonotype originates from a human donor with non-small cell lung cancer that progressed on radiotherapy plus ipilimumab. V is TRBV10-3 and J is TRBJ2-7; D is possibly TRBD1 or TRBD2 (5 bases each). The DNA for the CDR3 is TGTGCCATCAGTGAGGGGACCCAAACGGGGGAGCAGTACTTC. Its protein is CAISEGTQTGEQYF.